These 9 T cell receptor beta chains originate from one sample sequenced in a study of blood T cell repertoires in COVID-19. Profiling relied on immunoSEQ multiplex PCR, and the TCRdb table lists in-frame clones only, not all of them. Of over 70,000 clones in the sample, 80% were seen once. The sample was peripheral blood. The receptor set was obtained from a woman of 80 years or more with acute or convalescent COVID-19.

The count of this clone is one. V usage is TRBV10-2 and J usage is TRBJ1-6; 7 bases fit TRBD1. With V trimmed by 4 bases and J by 6 bases, 9 bases remained unmatched. Germline V lookup: CDR1 WSHSY, CDR2 SAAADI. This CDR3 is built from 16 residues. The CDR3 is CASSGWSGTVNSPLHF. CDR3 in DNA: TGCGCCAGCAGTGGGTGGTCCGGGACAGTTAATTCACCCCTCCACTTT.

This sequence joins TRBV6-5 and TRBJ2-7; D uncertain. This CDR3 has 15 amino acids. Germline CDR1 MNHEY, CDR2 SVGAGI. Trimming removed 0 bases from V and 6 bases from J, with 15 bases in between. CDR3 DNA: TGTGCCAGCAGTTACTCGAGCGACTCGGCCTCCGAGCAGTACTTC. Its translation: CASSYSSDSASEQYF.

CDR3 nucleotides: TGTGCCAGCAGCTTACTAGCGGGGGTCCATGAGCAGTTCTTC. This encodes CASSLLAGVHEQFF. V gene TRBV7-3 combines with J gene TRBJ2-1, with 10 positions matching TRBD2. Germline V gene sequence: CDR1 SGHTA, CDR2 FQGTGA. The CDR3 contains 14 residues. The V segment lost 2 bases and the J segment 8 bases; nucleotides outside the gene matches: 3. The full variable domain, rest sourced from reference TRBV7-3 and TRBJ2-1, is GAGVSQTPSNKVTEKGKYVELRCDPISGHTALYWYRQSLGQGPEFLIYFQGTGAADDSGLPNDRFFAVRPEGSVSTLKIQRTERGDSAVYLCASSLLAGVHEQFFGPGTRLTVL.

The CDR3 is CASSPGQGYGYTF. CDR3 coding DNA: TGTGCCAGCAGTCCGGGACAGGGGTATGGCTACACCTTC. The V call is TRBV3-1 (or the pseudogene TRBV3-2), the J call TRBJ1-2; 10 bases fit TRBD1. With V trimmed by 6 bases and J by 5 bases, 3 bases remained unmatched. Germline CDR1 LGHDT, CDR2 YNNKEL (reference sequence). This CDR3 is built from 13 residues.

This chain connects TRBV10-2 to TRBJ2-4; TRBD1 agrees at 8 bases. The CDR3 has 15 residues. The V segment lost 8 bases and the J segment 0 bases; nucleotides outside the gene matches: 6. The germline gives CDR1 WSHSY, CDR2 SAAADI. CDR3 bases: TGCGCCAGCGGCGGACAGGGTTTAGCCAAAAACATTCAGTACTTC. As protein: CASGGQGLAKNIQYF.

The chain carries TRBV19 and TRBJ1-1; 9 nucleotides match TRBD1. This CDR3 is 16 amino acids long. Germline V gene lookup returns CDR1 LNHDA and CDR2 SQIVND (reference sequence). The ends lost 5 bases at V and 0 bases at J; junction bases unmatched: 7. The chain's CDR3 is CASSAGQGLMNTEAFF. For the CDR3, the DNA is TGTGCCAGTAGTGCTGGACAGGGGCTAATGAACACTGAAGCTTTCTTT.

The CDR3 sequence: CASSFLAEAFF. For the CDR3, the DNA is TGTGCCAGCAGCTTCCTCGCTGAAGCTTTCTTT. The chain has TRBV5-6 and TRBJ1-1; D gene uncertain. V was trimmed by 2 bases and J by 6 bases, leaving 5 bases between them. Germline CDR1 is SGHDT and CDR2 is YYEEEE. CDR3 size: 11 residues.

This clone counts as medium-sized. The chain recombines TRBV2 with TRBJ2-7; tentative D call: TRBD2 (7 bases). The CDR3 is 14 amino acids. Germline V lookup: CDR1 SNHLY, CDR2 FYNNEI. The V end lost 8 bases, the J end lost 4 bases, and 18 bases lay between the germline ends. CDR3 region: CASDPGGQWYEQYF. The CDR3 coding sequence is TGTGCCAGCGACCCGGGGGGCCAATGGTACGAGCAGTACTTC.

This clone was seen just once. CDR3 bases: TGTGCCAGCAGACCTCCCGGGAGCAGATCCACAGATACGCAGTATTTT. Amino acid sequence: CASRPPGSRSTDTQYF. V is TRBV5-4 and J is TRBJ2-3; the D gene is possibly TRBD2 (6 bases). V lost 5 bases, J lost 2 bases, and 18 bases lay in between. The CDR3 has 16 residues. Looked up from germline, CDR1 is SGHNT and CDR2 is YYREEE (reference sequence).